This T cell receptor (beta chain) comes out of a study of blood T cells in healthy people across ages. Study-level findings and limits: Age brought a roughly linear fall in TCR beta diversity measured per million T cells. PBMCs went unsorted, and a conclusive naive versus antigen-experienced comparison was therefore prevented.

Next came a second PCR, run for roughly 6 to 11 cycles, which used a sample-barcoded 5' primer along with a J-beta primer mix. TCRdb re-analysed the 5' RACE reads in MiXCR, keeping a single row per CDR3 protein. The data hold about 810,000 distinct CDR3 sequences, with approximately 35% observed a single time. With respect to this clonotype: Its antigen is not identified.

The source of this sequence is a man aged 18 to 29 in good health. Sequencing was done on a sample of blood.

CDR3 amino acids: CASTRGSNTEAFF. The DNA for the CDR3 is TGTGCCAGCACCCGGGGATCGAACACTGAAGCTTTCTTT. The genes are TRBV9 and TRBJ1-1; the D is unclear. CDR1 is SGDLS and CDR2 is YYNGEE in the germline V gene. CDR3 length equals 13 residues. The V end was cut by 6 bases, the J end by 1 base, with 10 bases between.